The 14 T cell receptor beta chains listed next were all sequenced from one sample in a study of shared T cell receptors in the human thymus. The data were produced by immunoSEQ multiplex PCR, yet TCRdb's version contains in-frame clones alone and is incomplete. The sample records hundreds of thousands of clones, 75% to 85% being singletons. Separately, the same data were catalogued under a study of human thymus T cells.

Sequenced: thymocytes. Receptor source: a boy in the first two years of life with a congenital heart defect.

CDR3 loop: CASSRGRAETMTLAKNIQYF. The CDR3 region has the DNA TGTGCCAGCAGTCGCGGGAGGGCGGAAACCATGACCTTAGCCAAAAACATTCAGTACTTC. This chain connects TRBV2 to TRBJ2-4, with 9 bases lining up with TRBD2. Per germline, CDR1 SNHLY and CDR2 FYNNEI. The CDR3 has 20 amino acids. V was pared by 5 bases and J by 0 bases, with 17 bases of the junction left unmatched.

The chain employs TRBV19 and TRBJ2-1; no clear D gene. Trimming shortened V by 6 bases and J by 1 base, and 13 bases separated the two germline ends. Per the germline V gene, CDR1 is LNHDA and CDR2 is SQIVND (reference sequence). The CDR3 has 15 residues. CDR3 DNA sequence: TGTGCCAGTAGCCCGACTCAGAGATCCTACAATGAGCAGTTCTTC. It specifies CASSPTQRSYNEQFF. The full variable domain, with the rest looked up from reference TRBV19 and TRBJ2-1, is DGGITQSPKYLFRKEGQNVTLSCEQNLNHDAMYWYRQDPGQGLRLIYYSQIVNDFQKGDIAEGYSVSREKKESFPLTVTSAQKNPTAFYLCASSPTQRSYNEQFFGPGTRLTVL.

V usage is TRBV4-2 and J usage is TRBJ1-1; 8 bases are shared with TRBD1. Germline V gives CDR1 LGHNA, CDR2 YNFKEQ. The CDR3 runs 16 residues. V was clipped by 0 bases and J by 3 bases; unmatched bases: 6. CDR3 amino acids: CASSQEVTGGDTEAFF. The CDR3 nucleotides read TGTGCCAGCAGCCAAGAGGTAACAGGGGGTGACACTGAAGCTTTCTTT.

This clone was seen a single time. The gene calls are TRBV5-6 and TRBJ2-7; 8 positions agree with TRBD2. This CDR3 region has 14 residues. Trimming removed 4 bases from V and 5 bases from J; junction bases left unmatched: 8. The V gene's germline CDR1 is SGHDT and CDR2 YYEEEE. Here the CDR3 DNA reads TGTGCCAGCAGCCCAAAGCGGGAGTGCCACGAGCAGTACTTC. It yields the protein CASSPKRECHEQYF.

In this sample, this clone turned up once. The CDR3 spells CASSQEGRDTQYF. In DNA form, the CDR3 reads TGCGCCAGCAGCCAAGAAGGGAGAGATACGCAGTATTTT. The rearrangement uses TRBV4-1 and TRBJ2-3, with a weak D call TRBD2 (5 bases). The V and J ends lost 0 bases and 5 bases respectively, with 6 bases between them. The CDR3 spans 13 residues. Germline CDR1 reads MGHRA; CDR2 reads YSYEKL.

This chain connects TRBV4-2 to TRBJ2-7; 12 bases fit TRBD2. Looked up from germline, CDR1 is LGHNA and CDR2 is YNFKEQ. The CDR3 spans 15 residues. V trimming: 1 base; J trimming: 7 bases; junction bases outside the gene matches: 5. CDR3 region: CASSQVLAGGREQYF. The CDR3 DNA sequence: TGTGCCAGCAGCCAAGTCCTAGCGGGAGGGCGGGAGCAGTACTTC.

The J gene is TRBJ2-5, the V gene TRBV10-1; D is ambiguous. The CDR3 is 12 residues long. V was clipped by 3 bases and J by 7 bases, with 9 bases between them. Germline V gene lookup returns CDR1 WNHNN and CDR2 SYGVQD (reference sequence). This chain's CDR3 is CASSDTPRTQYF. The CDR3, as DNA: TGCGCCAGCAGTGATACACCCAGGACCCAGTACTTC.

This sequence joins TRBV7-2 and TRBJ2-1; 8 bases match TRBD2. The CDR3 length is 16 residues. CDR1 SGHTA and CDR2 FQGNSA come from the germline V gene. The J segment lost 2 bases and the V segment lost 5 bases, leaving 8 bases of the junction unmatched. The CDR3, as DNA: TGTGCCAGCAGCCCGATAGCGGGATTGACCTACAATGAGCAGTTCTTC. Translation gives CASSPIAGLTYNEQFF.

This clone was seen a single time. The chain has TRBV5-1 and TRBJ1-4; 11 positions agree with TRBD1. Per germline, CDR1 SGHRS and CDR2 YFSETQ. The CDR3 is 21 amino acids. Trimming took 0 bases from V and 3 from J; bases not matched to a gene: 16. The CDR3: CASSLEVPDRGLREANEKLFF. The DNA for the CDR3 is TGCGCCAGCAGCTTGGAAGTTCCGGACAGGGGGCTCCGGGAGGCTAATGAAAAACTGTTTTTT.

In its sample, this clone was seen once. This chain uses TRBV14 with TRBJ2-7, with D perhaps matching TRBD1 (5 bases). The ends were cut back, 0 bases at V and 6 bases at J, with 12 bases in the middle. CDR3 length equals 14 residues. Germline V gene lookup returns CDR1 SGHDN and CDR2 FVKESK. CDR3 sequence reads: CASSQDGNRSEQYF. CDR3 in DNA: TGTGCCAGCAGCCAAGATGGGAACAGGTCCGAGCAGTACTTC.

The CDR3 sequence is CASSSDRGHNYEQYF. The DNA for the CDR3 is TGCGCCAGCAGCTCGGACAGGGGGCACAACTACGAGCAGTACTTC. The genes are TRBV5-1 and TRBJ2-7; 11 positions agree with TRBD1. This CDR3 has 15 residues. Per the germline V gene, CDR1 is SGHRS and CDR2 is YFSETQ. V dropped 3 bases and J dropped 3; count of bases not matched to a gene: 5.

The chain is built from TRBV11-3 and TRBJ2-7; D is possibly TRBD2 (5 bases). Looked up from germline, CDR1 is SGHNT and CDR2 is YENEEA. Trimming cost V 5 bases and J 3 bases, with 14 bases left between them. The CDR3 has 14 residues. This CDR3 reads CASSPADCFYEQYF. The CDR3, as DNA: TGTGCCAGCAGCCCCGCGGACTGCTTCTACGAGCAGTACTTC.

This clone was seen more than once but under ten times. This chain connects TRBV19 to TRBJ2-7; tentatively, D is TRBD1 (7 bases). The length of the CDR3 is 15 residues. CDR1 and CDR2 from the germline V gene are LNHDA and SQIVND (reference sequence). The V end lost 5 bases, the J end lost 4 bases, and 18 bases lay between the germline ends. CDR3 protein: CASSVGQGGSYEQYF. CDR3 coding DNA: TGTGCCAGTAGTGTCGGGCAGGGGGGTTCTTACGAGCAGTACTTC.

This sequence joins TRBV6-6 and TRBJ1-4; 9 nucleotides line up with TRBD1. After removal of 2 bases from V and 7 bases from J, the junction contained 5 bases not matched to a gene. The CDR3 length is 15 residues. CDR1 is MNHNY and CDR2 is SVGAGI in the germline V gene (reference sequence). DNA of the CDR3: TGTGCCAGCAGTTACATGGGACAGGGTTGTGAAAAACTGTTTTTT. Translated, it gives CASSYMGQGCEKLFF.